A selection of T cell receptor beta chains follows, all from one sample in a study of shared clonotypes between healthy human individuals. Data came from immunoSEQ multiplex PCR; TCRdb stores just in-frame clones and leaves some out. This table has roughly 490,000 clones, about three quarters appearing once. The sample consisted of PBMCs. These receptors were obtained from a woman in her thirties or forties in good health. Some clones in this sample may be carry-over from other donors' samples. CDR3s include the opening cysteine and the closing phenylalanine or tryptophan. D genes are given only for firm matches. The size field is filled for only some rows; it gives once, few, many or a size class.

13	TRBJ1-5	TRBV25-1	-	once	CASRQGLDQPQHF	TGTGCCAGCAGGCAGGGTCTCGATCAGCCCCAGCATTTT
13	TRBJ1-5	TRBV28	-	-	CASTNRVTQPQHF	TGTGCCAGCACCAACAGGGTCACTCAGCCCCAGCATTTT
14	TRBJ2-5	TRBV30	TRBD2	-	CAWSYLAGGETQYF	TGTGCCTGGAGTTATCTAGCGGGAGGAGAGACCCAGTACTTC
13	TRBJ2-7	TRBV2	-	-	CASRRTTRYEQYF	TGTGCCAGCAGGAGGACAACTCGCTACGAGCAGTACTTC
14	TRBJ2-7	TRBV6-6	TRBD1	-	CASSYEDRPYEQYF	TGTGCCAGCAGTTACGAGGACAGGCCCTACGAGCAGTACTTC
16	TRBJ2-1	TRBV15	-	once	CATSRRGTGVVNEQFF	TGTGCCACCAGCAGAAGGGGAACGGGAGTTGTTAATGAGCAGTTCTTC
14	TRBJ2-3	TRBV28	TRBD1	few	CASLTGFGTDTQYF	TGTGCCAGCTTGACAGGGTTTGGCACAGATACGCAGTATTTT
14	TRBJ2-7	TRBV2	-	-	CASRAGVNSYEQYF	TGTGCCAGCAGGGCAGGGGTCAACTCCTACGAGCAGTACTTC
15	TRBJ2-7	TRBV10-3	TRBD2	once	CAIREPGLVAYEQYF	TGTGCCATCAGGGAACCGGGACTAGTGGCCTACGAGCAGTACTTC
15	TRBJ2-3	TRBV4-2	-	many	CASSQPDGSTDTQYF	TGTGCCAGCAGCCAACCGGACGGAAGCACAGATACGCAGTATTTT
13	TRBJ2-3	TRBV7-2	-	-	CASSPNSADTQYF	TGTGCCAGCAGCCCCAATTCGGCGGATACGCAGTATTTT
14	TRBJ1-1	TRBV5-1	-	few	CASSATFTDTEAFF	TGCGCCAGCAGCGCGACTTTCACGGACACTGAAGCTTTCTTT
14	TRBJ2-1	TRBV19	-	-	CASSIPYAPNEQFF	TGTGCCAGTAGTATTCCATATGCCCCCAATGAGCAGTTCTTC
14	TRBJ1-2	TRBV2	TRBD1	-	CASTDRGPNYGYTF	TGTGCCAGCACCGACAGGGGTCCTAACTATGGCTACACCTTC
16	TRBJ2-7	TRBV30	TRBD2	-	CAWSVPASGLVSEQYF	TGTGCCTGGAGTGTACCCGCCTCGGGACTAGTCTCCGAGCAGTACTTC
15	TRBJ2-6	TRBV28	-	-	CASCLGFGGANVLTF	TGTGCCAGCTGCCTAGGATTTGGCGGGGCCAACGTCCTGACTTTC
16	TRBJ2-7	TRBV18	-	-	CASSPPVHTPPYEQYF	TGTGCCAGCTCACCACCGGTTCACACCCCGCCTTACGAGCAGTACTTC
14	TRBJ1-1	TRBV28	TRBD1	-	CASSLTGTGAEAFF	TGTGCCAGCAGTTTGACGGGGACAGGTGCTGAAGCTTTCTTT
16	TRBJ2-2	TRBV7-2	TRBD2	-	CASSFSGRRDTGELFF	TGTGCCAGCAGCTTTAGCGGGAGAAGGGACACCGGGGAGCTGTTTTTC
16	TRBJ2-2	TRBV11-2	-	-	CASSFGQGFNTGELFF	TGTGCCAGCAGCTTTGGGCAGGGCTTTAACACCGGGGAGCTGTTTTTT
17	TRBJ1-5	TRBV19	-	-	CASSYQGGRLGPDDQHF	TGTGCCAGTAGTTACCAGGGAGGCCGCCTCGGCCCCGATGACCAGCATTTT
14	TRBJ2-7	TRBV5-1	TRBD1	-	CASSFGTGSYEQYF	TGCGCCAGCAGCTTTGGGACAGGCTCCTACGAGCAGTACTTC
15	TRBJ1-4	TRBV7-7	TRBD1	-	CASSLGQGGNEKLFF	TGTGCCAGCAGCTTAGGACAGGGTGGGAATGAAAAACTGTTTTTT
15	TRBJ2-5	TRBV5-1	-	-	CASSLGWRVGETQYF	TGCGCCAGCAGCTTAGGTTGGAGGGTCGGAGAGACCCAGTACTTC
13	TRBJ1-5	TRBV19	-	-	CASSMSVNQPQHF	TGTGCCAGTAGTATGTCGGTTAACCAGCCCCAGCATTTT
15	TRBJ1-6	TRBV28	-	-	CASRGLGRYYSPLHF	TGTGCCAGCCGGGGGTTAGGCAGGTACTATTCACCCCTCCACTTT
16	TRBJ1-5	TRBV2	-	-	CASSDSSRRSNQPQHF	TGTGCCAGCAGTGATTCGAGTAGAAGGAGCAATCAGCCCCAGCATTTT
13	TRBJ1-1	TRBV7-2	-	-	CASSLAAGPGAFF	TGTGCCAGCAGCTTAGCGGCAGGGCCGGGCGCTTTCTTT
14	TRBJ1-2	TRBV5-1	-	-	CASSLEQTFGGYTF	TGCGCCAGCAGCTTAGAACAGACTTTCGGGGGCTACACCTTC
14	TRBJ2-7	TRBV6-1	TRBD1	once	CASSLRDSFYEQYF	TGTGCCAGCAGTCTCCGGGACAGCTTCTACGAGCAGTACTTC
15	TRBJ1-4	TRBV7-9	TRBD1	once	CASSGPGTGWEKLFF	TGTGCCAGCAGCGGTCCCGGGACAGGGTGGGAAAAACTGTTTTTT
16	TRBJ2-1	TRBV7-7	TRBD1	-	CASSLGQGAGSNEQFF	TGTGCTAGCAGCTTAGGACAGGGGGCCGGTAGCAATGAGCAGTTCTTC
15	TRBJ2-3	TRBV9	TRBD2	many	CASSTSSGFTDTQYF	TGTGCCAGTTCCACATCTAGCGGCTTCACAGATACGCAGTATTTT